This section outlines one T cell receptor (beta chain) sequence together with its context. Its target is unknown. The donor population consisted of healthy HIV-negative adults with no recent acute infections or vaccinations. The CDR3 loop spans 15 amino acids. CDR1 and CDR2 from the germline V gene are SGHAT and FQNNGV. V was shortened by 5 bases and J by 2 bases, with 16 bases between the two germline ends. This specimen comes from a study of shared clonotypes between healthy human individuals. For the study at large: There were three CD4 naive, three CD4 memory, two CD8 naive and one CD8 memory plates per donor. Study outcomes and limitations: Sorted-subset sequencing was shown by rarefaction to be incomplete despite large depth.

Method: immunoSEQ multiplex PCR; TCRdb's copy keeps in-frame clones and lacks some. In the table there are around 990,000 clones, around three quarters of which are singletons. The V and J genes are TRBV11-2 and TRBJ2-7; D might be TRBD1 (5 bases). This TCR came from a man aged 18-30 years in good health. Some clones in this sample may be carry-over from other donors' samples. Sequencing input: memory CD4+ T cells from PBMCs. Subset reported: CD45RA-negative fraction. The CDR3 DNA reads TGTGCCAGCAGCCCCCTCCGGTTCAGGGCCTACGAGCAGTACTTC. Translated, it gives CASSPLRFRAYEQYF. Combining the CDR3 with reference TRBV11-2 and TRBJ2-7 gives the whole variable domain EAGVAQSPRYKIIEKRQSVAFWCNPISGHATLYWYQQILGQGPKLLIQFQNNGVVDDSQLPKDRFSAERLKGVDSTLKIQPAKLEDSAVYLCASSPLRFRAYEQYFGPGTRLTVT.